The sequence of this TCR beta chain was determined in a study of blood T cell repertoires in COVID-19. Across the whole study: Sites across the United States, Italy and Spain contributed samples from acute and convalescent COVID-19. From T cells, B-cell-depleted T cells, or PBMCs came the material, which was cDNA or gDNA.

In the original analysis: Amplification with reference gene primers provided the estimates of nucleated cell counts. Profiled with immunoSEQ multiplex PCR; TCRdb holds only in-frame clones, not every one. V and J calls and clone size are given by that table; D and trimming were obtained from the DNA. Seen here are approximately 150,000 clones, around 89% observed once, and the top ten hold roughly 18%. This clone occurred a few times. CDR1 is SGHAT and CDR2 is FQNNGV in the germline V gene. The V gene end was trimmed by 5 bases and the J gene end by 3 bases; junction bases not matched to a gene: 11. This CDR3 spans 16 amino acids.

The TCR was taken from a man aged 45-60 years with active or convalescent COVID-19. Sequencing input: peripheral blood. V usage is TRBV11-2 and J usage is TRBJ2-7; 9 nucleotides match TRBD2. DNA of the CDR3: TGTGCCAGCAGCCCCCGATCCGGGACTAGCCTCTACGAGCAGTACTTC. Its translation is CASSPRSGTSLYEQYF.